Shown below are 23 T cell receptor beta chains from a single sample sequenced in a study of T cells in Graves' hyperthyroidism and ophthalmopathy (dated by TCRdb to 2018 to 2020). The method behind the library was multiplex PCR. The instrument was an Illumina HiSeq 2000. The TCR beta CDR3 regions were amplified from RNA transcripts. The TCR CDR3 was subjected to a first round of RT-PCR using the HTBI primer set and the Qiagen OneStep RT-PCR kit. The public sequencing data were trimmed at Q25 with fastp and processed into clonotypes with MiXCR by TCRdb, which kept only in-frame beta chains. For every CDR3 protein sequence, its rows merge into one entry that carries the most common genes and DNA. Recorded for this sample are approximately 400,000 distinct CDR3 sequences; around an eighth of them occurred a single time. Clones ranked in the top ten supply less than 25% of the sample. Input material: blood. The receptor source for this set is a young man with Graves' hyperthyroidism that later progressed to Graves' ophthalmopathy.

This clonotype has at least ten counts. The chain links TRBV6-1 to TRBJ2-7; D perhaps matches TRBD1 (6 bases). The CDR3 covers 14 residues. With 5 bases removed from V and 2 bases from J, the gap between germline ends came to 13 bases. Germline CDR1 MNHNS, CDR2 SASEGT. In nucleotides, the CDR3 is TGTGCCAGCAGTTACAGGGTAGGCCCCTACGAGCAGTACTTC. It translates to CASSYRVGPYEQYF.

This clonotype has just a few counts. The chain employs TRBV11-2 and TRBJ2-3; 12 nucleotides agree with TRBD2. The CDR3 contains 15 residues. The J segment lost 4 bases and the V segment lost 6 bases, leaving 5 bases of the junction unmatched. Germline V gene sequence: CDR1 SGHAT, CDR2 FQNNGV. Here the CDR3 DNA reads TGTGCCAGCAGTTACACTAGCGGGGGGCCAGATACGCAGTATTTT. This gives the protein CASSYTSGGPDTQYF.

This clonotype appeared a few times. The chain carries TRBV18 and TRBJ2-3; D might be TRBD1 (5 bases). Germline CDR1 KGHSH, CDR2 LQKENI. Trimming shortened V by 3 bases and J by 4 bases, and 11 bases separated the two germline ends. This CDR3 has 14 residues. CDR3 loop: CASSPQGDSDTQYF. CDR3 sequence (DNA): TGTGCCAGCTCACCTCAGGGTGACTCAGATACGCAGTATTTT.

This clonotype occurred many times. V is TRBV2 and J is TRBJ1-2, with a tentative D call TRBD1 (6 bases). The CDR3 is made up of 12 amino acids. V lost 8 bases and J 3 bases, leaving 10 bases between the germline ends. Germline values: CDR1 SNHLY, CDR2 FYNNEI. The CDR3 loop is CASPTGYYGYTF. DNA of the CDR3: TGTGCCAGCCCTACAGGGTACTATGGCTACACCTTC.

This clonotype was seen ten or more times. The chain joins TRBV7-9 to TRBJ1-6; the D gene is possibly TRBD1 (5 bases). The germline CDR1 and CDR2 sequences are SEHNR and FQNEAQ (reference sequence). The CDR3 is 16 residues long. V lost 1 base, J lost 3 bases, and 10 bases lay in between. The DNA of the CDR3 is TGTGCCAGCAGCTTAGGTGGACATAGCTATAATTCACCCCTCCACTTT. It encodes CASSLGGHSYNSPLHF.

The J gene is TRBJ2-5, the V gene TRBV5-8; D call uncertain. V was cut by 7 bases and J by 2 bases, with 12 bases left in between. Germline values: CDR1 SGHTS, CDR2 YDEGEE. The CDR3 extends over 13 amino acids. This chain's CDR3 is CASEWSKQETQYF. The CDR3 bases are TGTGCCAGCGAATGGAGCAAGCAAGAGACCCAGTACTTC.

This clonotype was recorded at least ten times. This chain's CDR3 is CASSLLWTHNSPLHF. DNA for the CDR3: TGTGCCAGCAGCTTACTTTGGACCCATAATTCACCCCTCCACTTT. The gene calls are TRBV7-3 and TRBJ1-6; D unclear. Looked up from germline, CDR1 is SGHTA and CDR2 is FQGTGA. The CDR3 totals 15 residues. Trimming removed 2 bases at V and 5 bases at J, with 10 bases between.

This clonotype was seen a few times. The J gene is TRBJ2-3, the V gene TRBV5-4, with TRBD1 matching 9 bases. The CDR3 sequence is 16 residues long. Germline V CDR1 and CDR2: SGHNT, YYREEE (reference sequence). The V segment lost 4 bases and the J segment 2 bases; nucleotides outside the gene matches: 8. CDR3 bases: TGTGCCAGCAGCGAGGACAGGGGAAGCCCCACAGATACGCAGTATTTT. This codes for CASSEDRGSPTDTQYF.

For this clonotype: Germline and junction disagree at one end, which may indicate a read error. J is TRBJ2-6 and V is TRBV11-2, with D unclear. The CDR3 runs 15 residues. Germline CDR1 SGHAT, CDR2 FQNNGV. The CDR3 region has the DNA TGTGCCAGCAGCTCGCACACCTCTGTGGCCAACGTCCTGACTTTC. Its protein product is CASSSHTSVANVLTF. The full variable domain, completed using reference TRBV11-2 and TRBJ2-6, is EAGVAQSPRYKIIEKRQSVAFWCNPISGHATLYWYQQILGQGPKLLIQFQNNGVVDDSQLPKDRFSAERLKGVDSTLKIQPAKLEDSAVYLCASSSHTSVANVLTFGAGSRLTVL.

V and J are TRBV15 and TRBJ2-7; D remains ambiguous. This CDR3 comprises 14 residues. V lost 0 bases, J lost 4 bases, and 10 bases lay in between. The germline gives CDR1 LNHNV, CDR2 YYDKDF (reference sequence). CDR3 loop: CATSRERVGYEQYF. DNA for the CDR3: TGTGCCACCAGCAGAGAAAGGGTGGGGTACGAGCAGTACTTC.

The chain links TRBV4-1 to TRBJ2-3; 10 nucleotides match TRBD2. Germline trimming cut 2 bases from V and 0 bases from J; bases unmatched to any gene: 5. Germline CDR1 and CDR2: MGHRA and YSYEKL. CDR3 length: 17 residues. The CDR3 region has the DNA TGCGCCAGCAGCCAAAGCTTGGGACTAGCGAGCACAGATACGCAGTATTTT. Amino acid sequence: CASSQSLGLASTDTQYF.

This clonotype has ten or more counts. The J gene is TRBJ2-1, the V gene TRBV11-1, with 7 bases fitting TRBD1. Germline V gene data show CDR1 as SGHAT and CDR2 as FQDESV (reference sequence). The CDR3 spans 16 residues. Trimming took 5 bases from V and 0 from J; bases not matched to a gene: 7. The CDR3 DNA is TGTGCCAGCAGCATACAGGGGTCGAGCTCCTACAATGAGCAGTTCTTC. Protein product: CASSIQGSSSYNEQFF.

This clonotype was counted a few times. V is TRBV7-8 and J is TRBJ2-1, with 11 bases aligning to TRBD2. This CDR3 region has 17 residues. Germline lookup yields CDR1 SGHVS and CDR2 FQNEAQ. V shed 7 bases and J 4 bases; nucleotides not matched to a gene: 12. The CDR3 is CASNLKWLAGGYNEQFF. In nucleotides, the CDR3 is TGTGCCAGCAACCTAAAGTGGCTAGCGGGGGGATACAATGAGCAGTTCTTC.

There are many counts of this clonotype. The rearrangement links TRBV6-1 to TRBJ1-1, with 7 bases lining up with TRBD1. Losses at the gene ends were 7 bases for V and 1 base for J; bases not matched to a gene: 6. The CDR3 loop spans 14 amino acids. Germline V CDR1 and CDR2: MNHNS, SASEGT. The CDR3 DNA follows: TGTGCCAGCACCCCCGGGACAGCGAACACTGAAGCTTTCTTT. Translated, it gives CASTPGTANTEAFF.

The table lists this clonotype with many counts. The V call is TRBV12-3 or TRBV12-4, the J call TRBJ2-2; 8 nucleotides match TRBD1. CDR3 size: 14 residues. Unmatched junction bases numbered 4, after V lost 4 bases and J lost 6 bases. CDR3 protein: CASSSDRDPGELFF. CDR3 DNA: TGTGCCAGCAGTTCGGACAGGGACCCCGGGGAGCTGTTTTTT.

This clonotype appeared many times. The gene calls are TRBV5-1 and TRBJ2-2, with no clear D. V lost 4 bases and J lost 1, with 14 bases in between. The germline CDR1 and CDR2 sequences are SGHRS and YFSETQ. This CDR3 has 16 amino acids. The CDR3 nucleotides are TGCGCCAGCAGCCAAAACAGCCCCATGAACACCGGGGAGCTGTTTTTT. Its translation: CASSQNSPMNTGELFF.

V is TRBV5-1 and J is TRBJ2-7, with D uncertain. With 4 bases removed from V and 4 bases from J, the gap between germline ends came to 6 bases. The CDR3 runs to 11 residues. Germline V gives CDR1 SGHRS, CDR2 YFSETQ. CDR3 in amino acids: CASSTEYEQYF. CDR3 nucleotide sequence: TGCGCCAGCAGCACGGAATACGAGCAGTACTTC.

This clonotype was seen many times. V usage is TRBV5-1 and J usage is TRBJ2-3, with D perhaps given as TRBD1 or TRBD2 (5 bases each). Trimming shortened V by 0 bases and J by 2 bases, and 7 bases separated the two germline ends. Germline CDR1 SGHRS, CDR2 YFSETQ. The CDR3 has 14 amino acids. The CDR3 spells CASSLDGTTDTQYF. DNA for the CDR3: TGCGCCAGCAGCTTGGACGGGACCACAGATACGCAGTATTTT.

This sequence joins TRBV6-1 and TRBJ1-2; D call uncertain. The CDR3 runs to 16 residues. Germline V lookup: CDR1 MNHNS, CDR2 SASEGT. Between the trimmed V and J ends, which lost 2 bases and 2 bases, there was a span of 15 bases. The CDR3 DNA sequence: TGTGCCAGCAGTGAACCCTGGTCCAGAGTAAACTATGGCTACACCTTC. Encoded protein: CASSEPWSRVNYGYTF.

The gene calls are TRBV7-8 and TRBJ2-5, with 7 bases identical to TRBD1. With 5 bases clipped from V and 2 bases from J, the junction kept 17 bases outside the gene matches. This CDR3 spans 18 amino acids. Germline-derived CDR1 and CDR2 are SGHVS and FQNEAQ. In DNA form, the CDR3 reads TGTGCCAGCAGCGGACGGATTGATGACAGGGATTTACAAGAGACCCAGTACTTC. As protein: CASSGRIDDRDLQETQYF. The full variable domain, in which reference TRBV7-8 and TRBJ2-5 provide the parts outside the CDR3, is GAGVSQSPRYKVAKRGQDVALRCDPISGHVSLFWYQQALGQGPEFLTYFQNEAQLDKSGLPSDRFFAERPEGSVSTLKIQRTQQEDSAVYLCASSGRIDDRDLQETQYFGPGTRLLVL.

This clonotype was counted many times. The chain recombines TRBV20-1 with TRBJ2-3; weak D call: TRBD2 (5 bases). Trimming pared 7 bases from V and 4 bases from J, leaving 9 bases between. The V gene's germline CDR1 is DFQATT and CDR2 SNEGSKA (reference sequence). CDR3 length equals 11 residues. In nucleotides, the CDR3 is TGCAGTGTAACGCGGGCAGATACGCAGTATTTT. Protein: CSVTRADTQYF.

A few counts support this clonotype. The chain couples TRBV5-4 to TRBJ2-2; D perhaps matches TRBD1 (6 bases). Germline lookup yields CDR1 SGHNT and CDR2 YYREEE (reference sequence). The CDR3 is 13 residues long. The V end lost 3 bases, the J end lost 5 bases, and 8 bases lay between the germline ends. CDR3: CASSYRVTGELFF. The CDR3 nucleotides read TGTGCCAGCAGCTACAGGGTTACCGGGGAGCTGTTTTTT.

With regard to this clonotype: Being one base from a much bigger clone, this may be a read error. The gene calls are TRBV11-3 and TRBJ2-3; TRBD1 might be the D (5 bases). This CDR3 is built from 14 residues. CDR1 SGHNT and CDR2 YENEEA come from the germline V gene. Trimming pared 2 bases from V and 4 bases from J, leaving 10 bases between. CDR3 nucleotides: TGTGCCAGCAGCTTAAAATGGGGCGCAGATACGCAGTATTTT. Translation: CASSLKWGADTQYF.